The TCR beta chain under discussion was sequenced for a study of Graves' ophthalmopathy and Graves' hyperthyroidism. This CDR3 contains 13 residues. The germline gives CDR1 SQVTM, CDR2 ANQGSEA. V gave up 5 bases and J gave up 6 bases, with 14 bases separating them. Diagnosis used clinical symptoms, serum thyroxine, TRAb, thyroid ultrasound and orbital computed tomography. This clonotype was detected many times. RNA served as the template for amplifying TCR beta CDR3 regions. Following a first-round RT-PCR that used HTBI primers, a second-round multiplex PCR was carried out. MiXCR, run by TCRdb on the multiplex PCR reads, gives a single entry per CDR3 protein. The data hold 500,000 to 700,000 distinct CDR3 sequences, with under 40% observed a single time.

The sample taken for sequencing was peripheral blood or thyroid tissue (not recorded which). The chain combines TRBV29-1 with TRBJ1-5; possible D gene TRBD1, 5 bases. The TCR comes from an adult man with Graves' hyperthyroidism. The CDR3 DNA is TGCAGCGTTTCTGCAGGGATCCTTCAGCCCCAGCATTTT. The encoded protein is CSVSAGILQPQHF.